Each of the 4 T cell receptor beta chains below was sequenced from the same sample in a study of blood T cell repertoires in COVID-19 (dated by TCRdb to between 2020 and 2021). Library preparation was by the immunoSEQ multiplex PCR assay. Not all clones reach the TCRdb copy of this immuneACCESS table, which keeps in-frame sequences only. Checked studies attribute under half of the gap to unresolved V genes and leave the rest unexplained. In this sample the table shows some 90,000 clones, around 91% of which occur a single time. Together, the top ten hold about 4.3% of the sample. What was sequenced was peripheral blood. Receptors were obtained from a woman aged 80 or over with active or convalescent COVID-19.

V usage is TRBV7-8 and J usage is TRBJ2-1; 7 bases match TRBD1. This CDR3 region has 17 residues. Trimming cost V 1 base and J 0 bases; bases outside gene matches: 6. CDR1 and CDR2 (germline): SGHVS, FQNEAQ. The chain's CDR3 is CASSLEGGAASYNEQFF. CDR3 DNA: TGTGCCAGCAGCTTAGAAGGGGGCGCCGCCTCCTACAATGAGCAGTTCTTC.

J is TRBJ2-5 and V is TRBV7-9; D unresolved. Germline CDR1 is SEHNR and CDR2 is FQNEAQ (reference sequence). The CDR3 covers 15 residues. Trimming cost V 1 base and J 1 base, with 10 bases left between them. CDR3 bases: TGTGCCAGCAGCTTAGGGGCTTACCTCCAAGAGACCCAGTACTTC. Protein product: CASSLGAYLQETQYF.

The chain carries TRBV11-2 and TRBJ1-2, with D possibly TRBD1 on 6 matching bases. Trimming took off 5 bases at V and 0 bases at J, with 19 bases between the two ends. This CDR3 has 17 amino acids. Germline CDR1 and CDR2: SGHAT and FQNNGV. The CDR3 sequence is CASSRSHPGAANYGYTF. As DNA, the CDR3 is TGTGCCAGCAGCAGGAGTCATCCAGGGGCCGCTAACTATGGCTACACCTTC.

The rearrangement links TRBV7-6 to TRBJ2-7, with D perhaps matching TRBD1 (6 bases). CDR1 and CDR2 (germline): SGHVS, FNYEAQ. V lost 6 bases and J lost 3, with 21 bases in between. The CDR3 spans 16 residues. The CDR3 is CASRGPSDRFRYEQYF. In DNA, the CDR3 is TGTGCCAGCAGGGGCCCGTCAGACAGGTTTCGCTACGAGCAGTACTTC.